This record covers a single TCR beta chain. Antigen: not known. The data originate from a study of T cell responses to AZD1222 COVID-19 vaccine. General study findings and limits: No repertoire was sampled before or during the peak T cell response, only after it. Baseline seropositives among AZD1222 recipients totaled only 6 or 7. Unmutated variant regions are reportedly the target of nearly half of TCRs that are spike-specific.

V shed 5 bases, J shed 4 bases, and the junction held 12 bases outside the gene matches. CDR1 and CDR2 from the germline V gene are MDHEN and SYDVKM. The CDR3 extends over 17 amino acids. The repertoire was sequenced with immunoSEQ multiplex PCR; TCRdb's copy has only in-frame clones and lacks some. In the table there are approximately 100,000 clones, about 87% of which are singletons. The source is an adult who received the AZD1222 COVID-19 vaccine. This chain connects TRBV28 to TRBJ2-1; 9 nucleotides match TRBD2. The sample was peripheral blood, taken 28 days after the second AZD1222 dose. The CDR3 DNA reads as TGTGCCAGCAGTGTCGATAGTTATAGCGGGGGATACAATGAGCAGTTCTTC. This codes for CASSVDSYSGGYNEQFF.